Below, 27 T cell receptor beta chains from the same sample are listed, as sequenced in a study of blood T cell repertoires in COVID-19. Some clones are missing from TCRdb's copy, which holds only in-frame ones; the method was immunoSEQ multiplex PCR. Among 250,000 or so clones listed, 82% were seen once. The specimen was peripheral blood. The receptors derive from a woman older than 75 with acute or convalescent COVID-19.

This chain uses TRBV19 with TRBJ1-2; perhaps TRBD1 as D (5 bases). This CDR3 has 14 residues. CDR1 and CDR2 (germline): LNHDA, SQIVND (reference sequence). V was clipped by 6 bases and J by 6 bases, with 17 bases between them. The CDR3 loop is CASRAAGGLHGYTF. In DNA, the CDR3 is TGTGCCAGTAGGGCGGCGGGGGGTCTCCATGGCTACACCTTC.

The CDR3: CASSRRTSRQNIQYF. The DNA of the CDR3 is TGTGCCAGCAGTCGCCGGACTAGCAGACAAAACATTCAGTACTTC. The chain is built from TRBV11-2 and TRBJ2-4; TRBD2 matches 8 bases. Germline-derived CDR1 and CDR2 are SGHAT and FQNNGV. The CDR3 length is 15 residues. V trimming: 6 bases; J trimming: 5 bases; junction bases outside the gene matches: 9.

This sequence joins TRBV12-3 or TRBV12-4 and TRBJ1-6; no reliable D call. There are 13 residues in the CDR3. The V end lost 4 bases, the J end lost 6 bases, and 7 bases lay between the germline ends. The CDR3 nucleotides are TGTGCCAGCAGTTCCGGGTTTAATTCACCCCTCCACTTT. This sequence encodes CASSSGFNSPLHF.

The rearrangement links TRBV4-2 to TRBJ2-1, with TRBD2 identical over 12 bases. CDR3 length equals 17 residues. Germline V CDR1 and CDR2: LGHNA, YNFKEQ. The trim removed 4 bases at V and 6 bases at J, leaving 10 bases unmatched. The CDR3 bases are TGTGCCAGCAGCCTATCTAGCGGGGGGGCCCAGTTCAATGAGCAGTTCTTC. Translation gives CASSLSSGGAQFNEQFF.

The V and J genes are TRBV7-2 and TRBJ1-1; no firm D call. The CDR3 runs 14 residues. Germline CDR1 is SGHTA and CDR2 is FQGNSA. V gave up 4 bases and J gave up 0 bases, with 9 bases separating them. CDR3 in amino acids: CASSYAAMNTEAFF. CDR3 DNA sequence: TGTGCCAGCAGCTATGCGGCCATGAACACTGAAGCTTTCTTT.

V and J are TRBV2 and TRBJ2-7; 10 positions match TRBD1. The CDR3 is 14 amino acids. CDR1 is SNHLY, CDR2 FYNNEI, per germline. With V trimmed by 4 bases and J by 5 bases, 5 bases remained unmatched. CDR3 loop: CASSGDRGVNEQYF. CDR3 in DNA: TGTGCCAGCAGTGGGGACAGGGGCGTCAACGAGCAGTACTTC. Full variable domain (missing parts from reference TRBV2 and TRBJ2-7): EPEVTQTPSHQVTQMGQEVILRCVPISNHLYFYWYRQILGQKVEFLVSFYNNEISEKSEIFDDQFSVERPDGSNFTLKIRSTKLEDSAMYFCASSGDRGVNEQYFGPGTRLTVT.

The rearrangement joins TRBV5-8 to TRBJ1-6, with a weak D call TRBD1 (6 bases). V lost 4 bases to trimming and J lost 14 bases, with 19 bases between them. This CDR3 comprises 14 residues. Germline CDR1 SGHTS, CDR2 YDEGEE. CDR3 in DNA: TGTGCCAGCAGCCTGAATGATTACAGGGACACCCTCCACTTT. This codes for CASSLNDYRDTLHF.

The chain couples TRBV5-1 to TRBJ2-5; 9 bases match TRBD1. The CDR3 is 15 residues long. V trimming: 2 bases; J trimming: 5 bases; junction bases outside the gene matches: 7. Looked up from germline, CDR1 is SGHRS and CDR2 is YFSETQ. The CDR3 bases are TGCGCCAGCAGCTTCACAGGGGGCGCGGGGGAGACCCAGTACTTC. Translating gives CASSFTGGAGETQYF.

This chain connects TRBV15 to TRBJ1-6; 8 positions match TRBD1. Per the germline V gene, CDR1 is LNHNV and CDR2 is YYDKDF (reference sequence). This CDR3 has 15 amino acids. The trim removed 0 bases at V and 9 bases at J, leaving 4 bases unmatched. The chain's CDR3 is CATSRDLGTGSPLHF. CDR3 nucleotide sequence: TGTGCCACCAGCAGAGACTTAGGGACAGGTTCACCCCTCCACTTT.

This chain connects TRBV23-1 to TRBJ1-5, with D possibly being TRBD1 (6 bases). TRBV23-1 has ORF status, its function being uncertain. V lost 7 bases and J lost 0, with 22 bases in between. This CDR3 spans 18 amino acids. The CDR3 spells CASTGQPPYVYSNQPQHF. CDR3 nucleotide sequence: TGCGCCAGCACCGGACAGCCCCCGTATGTCTATAGCAATCAGCCCCAGCATTTT.

The DNA of the CDR3 is TGTGCCAGCACCACCGTACTAGCGGGGGGGCTCGGCAAAAACATTCAGTACTTC. This codes for CASTTVLAGGLGKNIQYF. V is TRBV2 and J is TRBJ2-4; 13 nucleotides agree with TRBD2. This CDR3 contains 18 residues. V was clipped by 7 bases and J by 3 bases; unmatched bases: 12. Germline V lookup: CDR1 SNHLY, CDR2 FYNNEI. Using reference TRBV2 and TRBJ2-4 for the parts outside the CDR3, the full variable domain is EPEVTQTPSHQVTQMGQEVILRCVPISNHLYFYWYRQILGQKVEFLVSFYNNEISEKSEIFDDQFSVERPDGSNFTLKIRSTKLEDSAMYFCASTTVLAGGLGKNIQYFGAGTRLSVL.

The chain carries TRBV7-2 and TRBJ2-7; TRBD1 might be the D (5 bases). There are 16 residues in the CDR3. V was clipped by 1 base and J by 0 bases, with 13 bases between them. Germline CDR1 SGHTA, CDR2 FQGNSA. The CDR3 nucleotides are TGTGCCAGCAGCTTAGGAGGCAGGGCGGTCTCCTACGAGCAGTACTTC. Translated: CASSLGGRAVSYEQYF.

V is TRBV12-3 or TRBV12-4 and J is TRBJ2-1; TRBD2 matches 7 bases. The V segment lost 8 bases and the J segment 8 bases; nucleotides outside the gene matches: 9. The CDR3 length is 13 residues. CDR3 in amino acids: CASVESRGDEQFF. The CDR3 DNA follows: TGTGCCAGCGTAGAAAGTCGGGGGGATGAGCAGTTCTTC.

The J gene is TRBJ1-3, the V gene TRBV27; TRBD1 is a possible D gene (5 bases). CDR1 is MNHEY, CDR2 SMNVEV, per germline (reference sequence). The V gene lost 5 bases and the J gene lost 0 bases, with 11 bases spanning the gap. The CDR3 spans 15 residues. The CDR3 loop is CASSRWGGSGNTIYF. Written as DNA, the CDR3 is TGTGCCAGCAGTCGCTGGGGGGGCTCTGGAAACACCATATATTTT.

The rearrangement joins TRBV5-8 to TRBJ2-1; TRBD1 matches at 9 bases. Germline V lookup: CDR1 SGHTS, CDR2 YDEGEE. V was pared by 3 bases and J by 3 bases, with 7 bases of the junction left unmatched. This CDR3 spans 16 amino acids. The CDR3 nucleotides are TGTGCCAGCAGCTCCGACAGGGGGTCCCTCTACAATGAGCAGTTCTTC. This encodes CASSSDRGSLYNEQFF.

The chain employs TRBV28 and TRBJ1-1; no clear D gene. The V gene's germline CDR1 is MDHEN and CDR2 SYDVKM. Deletions cut 6 bases from V and 9 bases from J, with 14 bases between. The CDR3 has 12 amino acids. The CDR3 DNA reads TGTGCCAGCAGAATGACCCCGGGGAAAGCTTTCTTT. It translates to CASRMTPGKAFF.

This clone was observed a handful of times. The chain uses TRBV20-1 and TRBJ2-1, with D maybe TRBD2 (6 bases). From germline, CDR1 is DFQATT and CDR2 SNEGSKA (reference sequence). V lost 3 bases and J lost 15, with 24 bases in between. The CDR3 is made up of 14 amino acids. The CDR3 sequence: CSASSRGDRETSFF. CDR3 coding DNA: TGCAGTGCTAGTTCGCGGGGAGACCGAGAGACGTCGTTCTTC.

V is TRBV7-2 and J is TRBJ2-5, with 8 positions matching TRBD1. The CDR3 extends over 14 amino acids. Germline loops: CDR1 SGHTA, CDR2 FQGNSA. Germline trimming cut 5 bases from V and 5 bases from J; bases unmatched to any gene: 7. CDR3 amino acids: CASSAGQGLETQYF. DNA of the CDR3: TGTGCCAGCAGCGCCGGACAGGGTTTGGAGACCCAGTACTTC.

On this clone: One junction end disagrees with the germline gene, perhaps due to a read error. The chain links TRBV19 to TRBJ1-5; D unresolved. Germline V CDR1 and CDR2: LNHDA, SQIVND (reference sequence). The CDR3 is 13 amino acids. The CDR3 DNA reads TGTGCCAGTAGTGTAGAGACTGGGTCGTCCCAGCATTTT. This translates into CASSVETGSSQHF.

The rearrangement joins TRBV19 to TRBJ2-6; 7 bases agree with TRBD1. There are 17 residues in the CDR3. Trimming removed 8 bases from V and 0 bases from J; junction bases left unmatched: 10. CDR1 is LNHDA, CDR2 SQIVND, per germline (reference sequence). The CDR3 DNA is TGTGCCAGTGAAACCGGGACAGAAGGCTCTGGGGCCAACGTCCTGACTTTC. This translates into CASETGTEGSGANVLTF.

This sequence joins TRBV3-1 (or the pseudogene TRBV3-2) and TRBJ2-3, with D possibly being TRBD2 (5 bases). Germline V CDR1 and CDR2: LGHDT, YNNKEL (reference sequence). Trimming removed 2 bases at V and 2 bases at J, with 14 bases between. The length of the CDR3 is 16 residues. DNA for the CDR3: TGTGCCAGCAGCCAACGTCTACTAGGCCCCACAGATACGCAGTATTTT. Translated, it gives CASSQRLLGPTDTQYF.

In this sample, this clone turned up once. The V and J genes are TRBV5-4 and TRBJ2-3, with 8 bases aligning to TRBD2. V shed 4 bases and J 6 bases; nucleotides not matched to a gene: 4. Germline values: CDR1 SGHNT, CDR2 YYREEE (reference sequence). This CDR3 is built from 13 residues. The CDR3 nucleotides read TGTGCCAGCAGCCGACTAGCGTCTGATACGCAGTATTTT. Its translation is CASSRLASDTQYF.

This chain joins TRBV28 and TRBJ1-2; 12 bases map to TRBD1. J was trimmed by 0 bases and V by 6 bases; bases with no gene match: 11. In germline, CDR1 is MDHEN, CDR2 SYDVKM. The CDR3 is made up of 18 amino acids. The chain's CDR3 is CASSTTPGQGAPNYGYTF. In DNA form, the CDR3 reads TGTGCCAGCAGCACCACCCCGGGACAGGGGGCGCCTAACTATGGCTACACCTTC.

This chain uses TRBV7-2 with TRBJ2-7, with D tentatively TRBD1 (6 bases). Trimming shortened V by 5 bases and J by 4 bases, and 15 bases separated the two germline ends. The germline gives CDR1 SGHTA, CDR2 FQGNSA. This CDR3 has 14 residues. The CDR3 region is CASSIGTSLYEQYF. CDR3 nucleotides: TGTGCCAGCAGCATCGGGACAAGCCTTTACGAGCAGTACTTC.

This chain joins TRBV24-1 and TRBJ2-1; the match to TRBD1 covers 7 bases. Germline-derived CDR1 and CDR2 are KGHDR and SFDVKD. The CDR3 sequence is 16 residues long. Trimming removed 3 bases from V and 6 bases from J; junction bases left unmatched: 10. Here the CDR3 DNA reads TGTGCCACCAGTGATCTGGACAGGTTCAGGTCCAATGAGCAGTTCTTC. It encodes CATSDLDRFRSNEQFF.

This clone was seen only a few times. This chain joins TRBV14 and TRBJ1-2, with unresolved D. This CDR3 contains 12 residues. Trimming took off 3 bases at V and 6 bases at J, with 8 bases between the two ends. The germline V gene has CDR1 SGHDN and CDR2 FVKESK. This CDR3 reads CASSHKYNGYTF. CDR3 bases: TGTGCCAGCAGCCACAAGTACAATGGCTACACCTTC. Full variable domain (outside the CDR3, taken from reference TRBV14 and TRBJ1-2): EAGVTQFPSHSVIEKGQTVTLRCDPISGHDNLYWYRRVMGKEIKFLLHFVKESKQDESGMPNNRFLAERTGGTYSTLKVQPAELEDSGVYFCASSHKYNGYTFGSGTRLTVV.

Only a few counts were recorded for this clone. V gene TRBV29-1 combines with J gene TRBJ1-2; TRBD1 agrees at 7 bases. Germline V gene lookup returns CDR1 SQVTM and CDR2 ANQGSEA. With 3 bases clipped from V and 7 bases from J, the junction kept 5 bases outside the gene matches. There are 12 residues in the CDR3. CDR3 bases: TGCAGCGTTGATGTGTCAGGGGGTGGCTACACCTTC. Its protein product is CSVDVSGGGYTF.